Presented here are 12 T cell receptor beta chains from one specimen sequenced in a study of blood T cells in healthy people across ages. A second PCR of roughly 6 to 12 cycles used a sample-barcoded 5' primer and a J-beta primer mix. MiXCR, run by TCRdb on the 5' RACE reads, gives a single entry per CDR3 protein. This table has 540,000 or so distinct CDR3 sequences, 27% appearing once. The sample comprised blood. The receptors shown here come from a woman aged 70 to 79 in good health.

The chain has TRBV5-1 and TRBJ1-4; TRBD1 is a possible D gene (5 bases). The length of the CDR3 is 15 residues. Germline V gene sequence: CDR1 SGHRS, CDR2 YFSETQ. V was cut by 0 bases and J by 6 bases, with 12 bases left in between. Here the CDR3 DNA reads TGCGCCAGCAGCTTGGCCCTAGGGGTGGATGAAAAACTGTTTTTT. Its protein is CASSLALGVDEKLFF.

This chain uses TRBV29-1 with TRBJ2-1; no definite D call. The germline V gene has CDR1 SQVTM and CDR2 ANQGSEA. The CDR3 covers 15 residues. V lost 3 bases, J lost 0 bases, and 12 bases lay in between. The DNA of the CDR3 is TGCAGCGTTGACGACGGCCAGAGCTCCTACAATGAGCAGTTCTTC. It yields the protein CSVDDGQSSYNEQFF.

This clonotype occurred a few times. The genes are TRBV20-1 and TRBJ2-6; 7 nucleotides line up with TRBD1. The length of the CDR3 is 16 residues. Per the germline V gene, CDR1 is DFQATT and CDR2 is SNEGSKA (reference sequence). With 0 bases clipped from V and 1 base from J, the junction kept 3 bases outside the gene matches. In nucleotides, the CDR3 is TGCAGTGCTAGAGACCCGACAGGGTCTGGGGCCAACGTCCTGACTTTC. It is translated as CSARDPTGSGANVLTF.

This clonotype was seen only a few times. This chain joins TRBV29-1 and TRBJ2-5; D is tentatively TRBD1 or TRBD2 (6 bases each). CDR1 is SQVTM, CDR2 ANQGSEA, per germline. V was trimmed by 1 base and J by 5 bases, leaving 11 bases between them. This CDR3 spans 13 amino acids. CDR3 bases: TGCAGCGTTGAAGGGGGGGCCAGGGAGACCCAGTACTTC. This codes for CSVEGGARETQYF.

This chain joins TRBV20-1 and TRBJ2-5, with TRBD2 as a possible D gene (6 bases). CDR1 is DFQATT, CDR2 SNEGSKA, per germline (reference sequence). V shed 1 base and J shed 2 bases, with 11 bases lying between them. The CDR3 spans 14 residues. CDR3 protein: CSARGGKGQETQYF. The CDR3 region has the DNA TGCAGTGCTAGAGGCGGGAAGGGTCAAGAGACCCAGTACTTC.

This clonotype has only a few counts. This chain joins TRBV5-4 and TRBJ1-1; no definite D call. V lost 4 bases to trimming and J lost 0 bases, with 7 bases between them. CDR3 length: 13 amino acids. Germline CDR1 reads SGHNT; CDR2 reads YYREEE (reference sequence). The CDR3 nucleotides read TGTGCCAGCAGCAAGCTCGTGAACACTGAAGCTTTCTTT. As protein: CASSKLVNTEAFF. Using reference TRBV5-4 and TRBJ1-1 for the parts outside the CDR3, the full variable domain is ETGVTQSPTHLIKTRGQQVTLRCSSQSGHNTVSWYQQALGQGPQFIFQYYREEENGRGNFPPRFSGLQFPNYSSELNVNALELDDSALYLCASSKLVNTEAFFGQGTRLTVV.

This clonotype has more than one count but fewer than ten. The chain combines TRBV6-2 or TRBV6-3 with TRBJ2-3, with D perhaps TRBD2 (6 bases). The CDR3 runs to 15 residues. V was shortened by 4 bases and J by 2 bases, with 13 bases between the two germline ends. CDR1 is MNHEY and CDR2 is SVGEGT in the germline V gene. CDR3 nucleotides: TGTGCCAGCAGTTTTAGTACTAGCCACACAGATACGCAGTATTTT. This gives the protein CASSFSTSHTDTQYF.

This clonotype was seen a few times. This rearrangement joins TRBV20-1 to TRBJ1-4; D is unclear. The CDR3 is 14 residues long. Germline-derived CDR1 and CDR2 are DFQATT and SNEGSKA (reference sequence). V was clipped by 6 bases and J by 5 bases, with 16 bases between them. The CDR3 coding sequence is TGCAGTGCCTTAGAAAGTGCGGTGAATGAAAAACTGTTTTTT. It is translated as CSALESAVNEKLFF.

This clonotype occurred many times. The chain joins TRBV24-1 to TRBJ2-1, with TRBD1 matching 7 bases. The V segment lost 9 bases and the J segment 0 bases; nucleotides outside the gene matches: 13. The CDR3 extends over 17 amino acids. CDR1 and CDR2 from the germline V gene are KGHDR and SFDVKD. The CDR3: CATGPSRQGFSYNEQFF. The DNA of the CDR3 is TGTGCCACCGGCCCCAGTCGACAGGGCTTCTCCTACAATGAGCAGTTCTTC.

This clonotype appeared a few times. This chain joins TRBV7-3 and TRBJ2-7; D ambiguous. This CDR3 has 13 residues. CDR1 is SGHTA and CDR2 is FQGTGA in the germline V gene. V lost 5 bases to trimming and J lost 3 bases, with 11 bases between them. The DNA of the CDR3 is TGTGCCAGCAGCCCTCGTGGGGTCTACGAGCAGTACTTC. This encodes CASSPRGVYEQYF.

In this sample, this clonotype turned up many times. V and J are TRBV7-2 and TRBJ2-7; no clear D gene. The ends were cut back, 2 bases at V and 7 bases at J, with 15 bases in the middle. Germline CDR1 SGHTA, CDR2 FQGNSA. This CDR3 comprises 14 residues. The CDR3 region is CASSLSPSGAEQYF. In nucleotides, the CDR3 is TGTGCCAGCAGCTTAAGCCCGTCGGGTGCAGAGCAGTACTTC.

The genes are TRBV5-5 and TRBJ2-3; D gene unclear. The CDR3 has 13 amino acids. Trimming pared 4 bases from V and 2 bases from J, leaving 8 bases between. CDR1 and CDR2 from the germline V gene are SGHKS and YYEKEE (reference sequence). The CDR3 loop is CASSLHHTDTQYF. CDR3 coding DNA: TGTGCCAGCAGCCTCCACCACACAGATACGCAGTATTTT.